This paragraph reports one TCR beta chain. Its antigen is currently not known. No quality values exist for individual bases; no much larger clone is one base distant. CDR1 is given as LNHDA and CDR2 as SQIVND, both from the germline V gene (reference sequence). From the cysteine through the phenylalanine, the CDR3 covers 13 amino acids. This entry keeps only the CDR3 DNA: 39 bases, framed from base 1. Ends trimmed: V by 4 bases, J by 1 base; bases unmatched to a gene: 1. Library preparation was by the immunoSEQ multiplex PCR assay. Here the immuneACCESS table is served through TCRdb, limited to in-frame sequences with V and J called. Missing clones are a known gap in these copies; in checked studies unresolved V genes cover under half, and the rest lacks a known reason. For this sample the table gives 62,000 or so clones, of which roughly 86% were detected only once. About 5.2% of the sample comes from the top ten.

This record comes from a study of technical replicates of blood from a handful of donors (TCRdb year 2017). The receptor's source is a human donor in good health. Some clones in this sample may be carry-over from other donors' samples. The chain was built from TRBV19 and TRBJ2-7; TRBD1 matches 7 bases in the middle. Sequencing input: PBMCs. The CDR3 amino acid sequence is: CASSTDRSYEQYF. The nucleotide sequence is TGTGCCAGTAGTACGGACAGGTCCTACGAGCAGTACTTC.